The 7 T cell receptor beta chains listed next were all sequenced from one sample in a study of blood T cells in healthy people across ages. A second PCR of about 6 to 11 cycles used a sample-barcoded 5' primer and a J-beta primer mix. TCRdb reanalysed the 5' RACE reads using MiXCR and keeps one entry per CDR3 protein. The sample holds 1.5 million to 1.8 million distinct CDR3 sequences, 42% seen once. The sequencing input was blood. These receptors were obtained from a woman under 30 in good health.

The chain joins TRBV7-9 to TRBJ1-3; 8 nucleotides agree with TRBD1. This CDR3 has 15 residues. Germline V lookup: CDR1 SEHNR, CDR2 FQNEAQ (reference sequence). V was clipped by 6 bases and J by 0 bases; unmatched bases: 4. This CDR3 reads CASRDTGGSGNTIYF. The CDR3 DNA is TGTGCCAGCAGAGACACAGGGGGCTCTGGAAACACCATATATTTT.

This clonotype was found a few times. The V call is TRBV18, the J call TRBJ2-1, with 7 bases identical to TRBD2. The CDR3 extends over 17 amino acids. The V segment lost 0 bases and the J segment 7 bases; nucleotides outside the gene matches: 12. In germline, CDR1 is KGHSH, CDR2 LQKENI. CDR3 in DNA: TGTGCCAGCTCACCACCTTGGGGGGGACCCCTGCAGAATGAGCAGTTCTTC. This codes for CASSPPWGGPLQNEQFF.

This sequence joins TRBV20-1 and TRBJ1-3; D is unclear. Trimming stripped 4 bases from V and 0 bases from J, with 10 bases between. Germline CDR1 DFQATT, CDR2 SNEGSKA (reference sequence). The CDR3 is 14 amino acids. The CDR3: CSAITGSSGNTIYF. The CDR3 DNA follows: TGCAGTGCTATAACTGGAAGCTCTGGAAACACCATATATTTT.

V and J are TRBV4-3 and TRBJ2-2, with 10 positions matching TRBD2. Germline trimming cut 0 bases from V and 3 bases from J; bases unmatched to any gene: 7. Germline CDR1 reads LGHNA; CDR2 reads YSLEER. The CDR3 sequence is 18 residues long. The CDR3 loop reads CASSQDASGSSYTGELFF. The CDR3 DNA follows: TGCGCCAGCAGCCAAGATGCTAGCGGGAGCAGCTACACCGGGGAGCTGTTTTTT.

The rearrangement uses TRBV12-3 or TRBV12-4 and TRBJ1-6, with a tentative D call TRBD1 (6 bases). The CDR3 sequence is 15 residues long. V gave up 6 bases and J gave up 7 bases, with 16 bases separating them. CDR3 DNA: TGTGCCAGCAGCCATACAGGGCCAGGGAATTCACCCCTCCACTTT. Translated, it gives CASSHTGPGNSPLHF.

The chain combines TRBV20-1 with TRBJ2-7; D unclear. Trimming took 0 bases from V and 6 from J, leaving 9 bases between them. Germline CDR1 is DFQATT and CDR2 is SNEGSKA (reference sequence). This CDR3 has 12 residues. CDR3 nucleotide sequence: TGCAGTGCTAGAGATGTCCTTGCCGAGCAGTACTTC. This codes for CSARDVLAEQYF.

This clonotype was seen only once. One end of the junction fails to match germline, which may point to a read error. The chain links TRBV2 to TRBJ2-1, with 11 bases aligning to TRBD1. The CDR3 runs 18 residues. Germline V gives CDR1 SNHLY, CDR2 FYNNEI. CDR3 sequence reads: CTSSEGQGVLRSYNEQFF. In nucleotides, the CDR3 is TGTACCAGCAGTGAGGGACAGGGGGTACTACGGTCCTACAATGAGCAGTTCTTC.